Given below is one TCR beta chain in context. The V and J ends lost 3 bases and 6 bases respectively, with 13 bases between them. The V gene's germline CDR1 is MDHEN and CDR2 SYDVKM. This CDR3 region has 14 residues. These data are taken from a study of CD8 T cells in Susac syndrome. An input of about 0.5 to 1 ug of RNA was subjected to reverse transcription using random hexamers. MiXCR, run by TCRdb on the immunoSEQ multiplex PCR reads, gives a single entry per CDR3 protein. This table has more than 130,000 distinct CDR3 sequences, approximately 95% appearing once. The sequenced sample was CD8+ T cells from PBMCs. The chain is built from TRBV28 and TRBJ2-3, with D possibly being TRBD2 (6 bases). This sequence was found in a human donor in good health. The CDR3 sequence: CASSLREAGDTQYF. The CDR3 coding sequence is TGTGCCAGCAGTTTGAGGGAGGCCGGGGATACGCAGTATTTT. Combining the CDR3 with reference TRBV28 and TRBJ2-3 gives the whole variable domain DVKVTQSSRYLVKRTGEKVFLECVQDMDHENMFWYRQDPGLGLRLIYFSYDVKMKEKGDIPEGYSVSREKKERFSLILESASTNQTSMYLCASSLREAGDTQYFGPGTRLTVL.